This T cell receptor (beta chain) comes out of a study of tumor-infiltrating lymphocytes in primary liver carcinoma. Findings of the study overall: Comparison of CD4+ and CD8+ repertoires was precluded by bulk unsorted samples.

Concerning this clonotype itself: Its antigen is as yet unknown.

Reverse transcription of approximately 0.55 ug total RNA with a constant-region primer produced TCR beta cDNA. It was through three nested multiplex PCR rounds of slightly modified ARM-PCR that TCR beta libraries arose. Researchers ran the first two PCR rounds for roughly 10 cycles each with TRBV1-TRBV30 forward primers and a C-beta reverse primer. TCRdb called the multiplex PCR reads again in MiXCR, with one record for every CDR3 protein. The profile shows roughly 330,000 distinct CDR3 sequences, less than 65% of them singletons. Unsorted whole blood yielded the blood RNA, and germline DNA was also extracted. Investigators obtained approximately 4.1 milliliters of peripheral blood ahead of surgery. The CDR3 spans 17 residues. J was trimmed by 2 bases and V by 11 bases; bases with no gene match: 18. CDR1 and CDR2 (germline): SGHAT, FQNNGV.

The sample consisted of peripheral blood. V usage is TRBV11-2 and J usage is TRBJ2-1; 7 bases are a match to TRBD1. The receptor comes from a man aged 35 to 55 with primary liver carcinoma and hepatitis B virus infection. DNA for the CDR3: TGTGCCGGCAACTTCGGGATCGGGACAGTTACCTACAATGAGCAGTTCTTC. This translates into CAGNFGIGTVTYNEQFF.